This T cell receptor beta chain was sequenced during a study of Graves' ophthalmopathy and Graves' hyperthyroidism. This CDR3 has 15 residues. Germline CDR1 and CDR2: KGHDR and SFDVKD. The V gene end was trimmed by 10 bases and the J gene end by 4 bases; junction bases not matched to a gene: 10. This clonotype was seen ten or more times. From RNA, the CDR3 regions of TCR beta chains were amplified and sequenced. HTBI-primed RT-PCR formed the first round, and a multiplex PCR formed the second. One entry per CDR3 protein results from TCRdb running MiXCR on the multiplex PCR reads. The table lists about 48,000 distinct CDR3 sequences, over 40% of them singletons.

Sequencing was performed on peripheral blood. This clonotype was sampled from an adult man with Graves' ophthalmopathy. The chain combines TRBV24-1 with TRBJ2-5; 11 nucleotides align to TRBD2. The CDR3 DNA sequence: TGTGCCACAGCCCCGGGTCTAGCGGGAGGAGAGACCCAGTACTTC. Translating gives CATAPGLAGGETQYF.